This T cell receptor (beta chain) was identified in a study of T cells in Graves' hyperthyroidism and ophthalmopathy. In the study overall: At initial diagnosis, before any treatment had begun, peripheral blood was obtained.

Overall study results and limits: Appearing also in blood were most of the thyroid clonotypes expanded above 0.001.

RNA transcripts gave rise to amplified TCR beta CDR3 regions. Carried out on the TCR CDR3, a first-round RT-PCR used the HTBI primer set. From the multiplex PCR reads, TCRdb called clonotypes with MiXCR, one entry per CDR3 protein. The top ten hold 28% of the sample, which has fewer than 450,000 distinct CDR3 sequences, roughly 13% seen once. Notes on this clonotype: Its specificity is unknown.

PBMCs were collected from a roughly 9.7 ml volume of fresh peripheral blood. J lost 7 bases, V lost 4 bases, and 7 bases had no gene match. This CDR3 is 15 amino acids long. CDR1 and CDR2 from the germline V gene are MGHDK and SYGVNS. Sequencing input: blood. The chain employs TRBV25-1 and TRBJ1-6; 7 nucleotides match TRBD1. The origin of this receptor is a middle-aged man with Graves' ophthalmopathy. The CDR3 nucleotides read TGTGCCAGCAGTGGAACCGGACAGGCGAATTCACCCCTCCACTTT. Protein sequence: CASSGTGQANSPLHF.